The rows below give T cell receptor beta chains drawn from one sample of a study of CD8 T cells in ankylosing spondylitis. In TCRdb, the 5' RACE reads were re-called with MiXCR into one record per CDR3 protein. The repertoire includes around 300,000 distinct CDR3 sequences, roughly 14% of them detected once, and 1.1% sits in the top ten. Sequencing was done on a sample of blood, either unsorted or a sorted T cell fraction (not recorded which). Receptor source: a male donor with ankylosing spondylitis or in good health (not recorded which). Both conserved end residues are part of each CDR3.

CASSLGGGPSSYNSPLHF,TRBJ1-6,18,TRBV11-1
CASSRQGGQETQYF,TRBJ2-5,14,TRBV10-2
CASSQGGRASGRLRGYEQYF,TRBJ2-7,20,TRBV3-1
CSARGSGNTIYF,TRBJ1-3,12,TRBV20-1
CASSRRGGWNQPQHF,TRBJ1-5,15,TRBV7-2
CSARAFGTSGDLSYNEQFF,TRBJ2-1,19,TRBV20-1
CASSPGLPVSTDTQYF,TRBJ2-3,16,TRBV2
CASTPSGYQETQYF,TRBJ2-5,14,TRBV5-6
CASSESGRNQPQHF,TRBJ1-5,14,TRBV10-1
CASSLVAGSGTDTQYF,TRBJ2-3,16,TRBV7-2
CASRASREGGYNEQFF,TRBJ2-1,16,TRBV19
CSARGDNSPEQFF,TRBJ2-1,13,TRBV20-1
CASRTSGGEQFF,TRBJ2-1,12,TRBV6-6
CASSLKVGGFVGNEQFF,TRBJ2-1,17,TRBV7-2
CASSQGEAPQFF,TRBJ2-1,12,TRBV4-1
CASSQSRGTGNTIYF,TRBJ1-3,15,TRBV3-1
CASSSRRGGTEAFF,TRBJ1-1,14,TRBV3-1
CASVGNIQYF,TRBJ2-4,10,TRBV2
CASRALTGGPLGNEQFF,TRBJ2-1,17,TRBV12-3/TRBV12-4
CASSEPNTEAFF,TRBJ1-1,12,TRBV6-1
CASSLFRTSGGAADTQYF,TRBJ2-3,18,TRBV5-1
CASSPRSGGIDTQYF,TRBJ2-3,15,TRBV5-1
CSASGTKDTQYF,TRBJ2-3,12,TRBV20-1
CASSLDTSGRRTGELFF,TRBJ2-2,17,TRBV5-1
CASSSDSGAAASYNEQFF,TRBJ2-1,18,TRBV11-2
CASSQSCGTYEQYF,TRBJ2-7,14,TRBV23-1
CASSLGSPSTDTQYF,TRBJ2-3,15,TRBV11-2
CASSLLATTGELFF,TRBJ2-2,14,TRBV5-1
CASSQDRGGVQETQYF,TRBJ2-5,16,TRBV4-1
CAISETASYEQYF,TRBJ2-7,13,TRBV10-3
CASSQGGGPNIQYF,TRBJ2-4,14,TRBV3-1
CSASGDTNEKLFF,TRBJ1-4,13,TRBV20-1
CASSQERIGGTDTQYF,TRBJ2-3,16,TRBV3-1
CASSAGSAAGNTIYF,TRBJ1-3,15,TRBV5-1
CASSQTLRNNEQFF,TRBJ2-1,14,TRBV14
CASSYSRGRGDEQYF,TRBJ2-7,15,TRBV6-5
CASSLEPPYEQYF,TRBJ2-7,13,TRBV12-3/TRBV12-4
CASSSGTGGNEQYF,TRBJ2-7,14,TRBV5-1